In its sample, the clone carrying this T cell receptor (beta chain) was seen a few times. Its target is not known. The data were obtained in a study of early T cells in non-severe SARS-CoV-2 infection. On the study more broadly: Chains from this unsorted whole-blood bulk RNA could not be paired. Whole-study results and caveats: VDJdb matching skewed toward anti-spike CD8 responses, missing private and CD4 specificities.

Molecules of cDNA were individually given unique molecular identifiers that were attached to them. Using its own MiXCR run on the 5' RACE reads, TCRdb lists one record per CDR3 protein. Of some 59,000 distinct CDR3 sequences in the sample, about 10% were seen once. CDR1 MRHNA and CDR2 SNTAGT come from the germline V gene. Unmatched junction bases numbered 8, after V lost 3 bases and J lost 7 bases. The CDR3 has 16 amino acids. The sample was whole blood. The rearrangement joins TRBV6-4 to TRBJ2-1, with TRBD2 identical over 11 bases. The TCR was taken from an adult who was a healthcare worker with PCR-confirmed SARS-CoV-2 infection or an uninfected control (not recorded which). The CDR3 loop is CASSDTGLAELNEQFF. CDR3 in DNA: TGTGCCAGCAGTGATACGGGACTAGCGGAGTTAAATGAGCAGTTCTTC.